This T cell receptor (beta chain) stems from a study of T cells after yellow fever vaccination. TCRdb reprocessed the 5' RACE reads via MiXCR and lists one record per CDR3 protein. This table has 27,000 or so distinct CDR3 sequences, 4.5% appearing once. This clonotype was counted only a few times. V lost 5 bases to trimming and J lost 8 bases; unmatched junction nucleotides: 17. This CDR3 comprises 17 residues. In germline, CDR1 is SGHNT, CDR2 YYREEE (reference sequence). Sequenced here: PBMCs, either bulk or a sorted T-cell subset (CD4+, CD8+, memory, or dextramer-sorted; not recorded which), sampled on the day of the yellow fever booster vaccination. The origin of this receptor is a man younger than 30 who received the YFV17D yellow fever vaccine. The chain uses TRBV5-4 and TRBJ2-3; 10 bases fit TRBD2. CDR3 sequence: CASSPPLAGADAGTQYF. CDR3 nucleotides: TGTGCCAGCAGTCCACCGCTAGCGGGGGCAGATGCGGGTACGCAGTATTTT.